This T cell receptor (beta chain) came from a study of CD8+CD57+ T cells in acquired aplastic anemia. General observations from the study: The study found no significant CD8+ Simpson's diversity difference between patients and controls.

This CDR3 contains 13 residues. Trimming took 2 bases from V and 2 from J; bases not matched to a gene: 3. Germline V CDR1 and CDR2: DFQATT, SNEGSKA (reference sequence). An expansion of CD8+CD57+ cells by flow cytometry had been shown in patients chosen for sequencing. Genomic DNA constituted the template upon which TCR beta VDJ and CDR3 profiling was performed. TCRdb ran MiXCR on the reads and lists one entry per CDR3 protein. The table shows just over 200,000 distinct CDR3 sequences, with 55% to 65% occurring only once. This clonotype has more than one count but fewer than ten. Its antigen is not identified.

This chain uses TRBV20-1 with TRBJ2-7; TRBD1 matches at 7 bases. What was sequenced was sorted CD4+, CD8+, or CD8+CD57+ T cells (not recorded which) from PBMCs. The clonotype comes from a human donor with aplastic anemia. CDR3 region: CSARRDRAYEQYF. In DNA form, the CDR3 reads TGCAGTGCTAGACGGGACAGAGCCTACGAGCAGTACTTC.